This TCR beta chain emerged from a study of monozygotic twins with inflammatory bowel disease. The CDR3 is made up of 16 amino acids. Germline V lookup: CDR1 SGHDT, CDR2 YYEEEE. The RNA usage for each TCR library was around 3.5 ug of total RNA. Amplification of TCRalpha and TCRbeta cDNA involved two nested PCRs that ran for around 16 and 10 cycles. TCRdb reworked the 5' RACE reads into one entry per CDR3 protein, no DNA. This sample's table reports about 380,000 distinct CDR3 sequences. As for this clonotype: Its specificity is unknown.

Findings of the study overall: The authors note that differing immunosuppressive treatments may have added variability to patient repertoires. A reduction in TCRbeta diversity (inverse Simpson) was seen in IBD patients relative to healthy co-twins.

This TCR was sampled from a human donor with ulcerative colitis or Crohn's disease, or a healthy co-twin of an affected twin (not recorded which). Sequenced: blood. The gene calls are TRBV5-6 and TRBJ2-5; TCRdb's D call, TRBD1, is unchecked because there is no DNA. The CDR3 spells CASSLGRDRVRETQYF.